The rows below give T cell receptor beta chains drawn from one sample of a study of Graves' ophthalmopathy and Graves' hyperthyroidism. TCRdb re-called the multiplex PCR reads through MiXCR, storing one row per CDR3 protein. The sample records about 400,000 distinct CDR3 sequences, 15% to 20% being singletons. Sequencing was performed on peripheral blood. Receptor source: a woman between 18 and 29 years old with Graves' ophthalmopathy. CDR3s include the opening cysteine and the closing phenylalanine or tryptophan. Each record gives: clone size, J gene, V gene, D gene, CDR3 protein, CDR3 DNA. D genes are given only for firm matches. Some rows mark clone size as missing; the rest say once, few, many or name a class of expanded clone.

many TRBJ1-2 TRBV11-2 . CASSLKDPRTRGGGYTF TGTGCCAGCAGCTTAAAGGACCCCCGGACGCGGGGCGGAGGCTACACCTTC
many TRBJ2-7 TRBV28 TRBD1 CASSNLGTVYEQYF TGTGCCAGCAGCAATCTCGGGACAGTCTACGAGCAGTACTTC
many TRBJ2-5 TRBV2 . CASTTAPSEETQYF TGTGCCAGCACTACCGCGCCAAGCGAAGAGACCCAGTACTTC
many TRBJ2-5 TRBV12-3/TRBV12-4 TRBD2 CASSFGLRGREETQYF TGTGCCAGCAGTTTTGGGTTGCGGGGGAGGGAAGAGACCCAGTACTTC
many TRBJ1-5 TRBV6-1 . CASSPPPASNQPQHF TGTGCCAGCAGTCCACCCCCAGCTAGCAATCAGCCCCAGCATTTT
once TRBJ2-7 TRBV11-3 . CASSFGPNPYEQYF TGTGCCAGCAGCTTTGGCCCGAATCCCTACGAGCAGTACTTC
many TRBJ2-7 TRBV4-3 TRBD2 CASSQDGLAGDEQYF TGCGCCAGCAGCCAAGATGGGCTAGCGGGGGACGAGCAGTACTTC
. TRBJ1-6 TRBV6-2/TRBV6-3 . CASSYDGPYPENNSPLHF TGTGCCAGCAGTTACGACGGACCATATCCCGAGAATAATTCACCCCTCCACTTT
. TRBJ2-2 TRBV30 . CAWSTFNTGELFF TGTGCCTGGAGCACTTTTAACACCGGGGAGCTGTTTTTT
many TRBJ2-5 TRBV11-1 . CASSSEWDKGYRETQYF TGTGCCAGCAGCTCAGAATGGGACAAGGGGTATCGGGAGACCCAGTACTTC
many TRBJ1-1 TRBV27 TRBD1 CASRRQGAMEAFF TGTGCCAGCAGACGGCAGGGGGCCATGGAAGCTTTCTTT
. TRBJ1-2 TRBV27 . CASSPTFGRVDGYTF TGTGCCAGCAGTCCCACCTTCGGCAGGGTGGATGGCTACACCTTC
many TRBJ2-7 TRBV4-3 . CASSQVPGGEQYF TGCGCCAGCAGCCAAGTACCTGGGGGCGAGCAGTACTTC
many TRBJ2-2 TRBV2 . CASSEVVNTGELFF TGTGCCAGCAGTGAGGTGGTGAACACCGGGGAGCTGTTTTTT
many TRBJ1-5 TRBV6-5 . CASSYSMNQPQHF TGTGCCAGCAGTTACTCGATGAATCAGCCCCAGCATTTT
many TRBJ2-5 TRBV2 . CASTEPGFEETQYF TGTGCCAGCACTGAACCGGGATTTGAGGAGACCCAGTACTTC
many TRBJ1-6 TRBV30 . CAWGKTRGSPLHF TGTGCCTGGGGCAAGACAAGGGGTTCACCCCTCCACTTT
. TRBJ1-5 TRBV28 TRBD1 CASNRGGQGDQPQHF TGTGCCAGCAACCGGGGGGGACAGGGAGATCAGCCCCAGCATTTT
. TRBJ2-7 TRBV6-1 . CASRFTSTGYEQYF TGTGCCAGCAGGTTCACGTCTACCGGCTACGAGCAGTACTTC
many TRBJ2-5 TRBV6-1 TRBD2 CASSPREGETQYF TGTGCCAGCAGCCCACGGGAGGGAGAGACCCAGTACTTC
. TRBJ2-5 TRBV12-3/TRBV12-4 . CASSLPAQAETQYF TGTGCCAGCAGTTTACCCGCCCAAGCGGAGACCCAGTACTTC
. TRBJ1-1 TRBV12-5 TRBD1 CASGLRTGGLNGNTEAFF TGTGCTAGTGGTCTCCGAACAGGGGGCTTGAATGGGAACACTGAAGCTTTCTTT
. TRBJ2-2 TRBV5-2 . CASSFDLVGGDIAGANTGELFF TGTGCCAGCAGCTTTGATCTTGTGGGGGGGGATATAGCGGGAGCGAACACCGGGGAGCTGTTTTTT
many TRBJ1-1 TRBV12-3/TRBV12-4 . CASSWRRVLTEAFF TGTGCCAGCAGTTGGAGGAGGGTCCTCACTGAAGCTTTCTTT
few TRBJ1-1 TRBV6-1 . CASSGLGSGVTEAFF TGTGCCAGCAGTGGCCTAGGGTCAGGGGTCACTGAAGCTTTCTTT
. TRBJ1-2 TRBV19 TRBD1 CASEATGQGEGYTF TGTGCCAGTGAAGCCACGGGACAGGGTGAAGGCTACACCTTC
many TRBJ1-3 TRBV29-1 TRBD1 CSVVGTGGNTIYF TGCAGCGTTGTTGGGACAGGGGGAAACACCATATATTTT
many TRBJ1-1 TRBV15 . CATSRDYGDIAFF TGTGCCACCAGCAGAGATTACGGAGACATTGCTTTCTTT
many TRBJ2-7 TRBV27 . CASSSTTRLPYEQYF TGTGCCAGCAGTTCCACAACCAGGTTACCTTACGAGCAGTACTTC
many TRBJ2-7 TRBV9 . CASTPPGRAYEQYF TGTGCCAGCACTCCCCCGGGCAGGGCCTACGAGCAGTACTTC
. TRBJ2-4 TRBV9 . CASSVIGTAGDIQYF TGTGCCAGCAGCGTTATAGGGACCGCCGGGGACATTCAGTACTTC
many TRBJ2-3 TRBV7-9 . CASSLTDTQYF TGTGCCAGCAGCTTAACAGATACGCAGTATTTT
. TRBJ1-1 TRBV28 . CASSPTWEGTEAFF TGTGCCAGCAGCCCGACCTGGGAGGGCACTGAAGCTTTCTTT
many TRBJ2-5 TRBV20-1 . CSSRGSRGDRETQYF TGCAGTTCCAGGGGCTCCAGGGGCGACCGAGAGACCCAGTACTTC
. TRBJ1-1 TRBV5-1 . CASREGSGGTEAFF TGCGCCAGCAGGGAGGGGTCCGGGGGCACTGAAGCTTTCTTT
many TRBJ1-1 TRBV11-2 . CASSTRSTEAFF TGTGCCAGCAGCACGAGGAGCACTGAAGCTTTCTTT
many TRBJ1-5 TRBV19 . CASSIRGVNQPQHF TGTGCCAGTAGTATAAGAGGGGTTAATCAGCCCCAGCATTTT
many TRBJ1-6 TRBV7-9 . CASSFSGIASPLHF TGTGCCAGCAGTTTTAGTGGAATAGCTTCACCCCTCCACTTT
few TRBJ2-7 TRBV6-1 TRBD1 CASNAGTGLYEQYF TGTGCCAGCAATGCCGGGACAGGTCTCTACGAGCAGTACTTC
many TRBJ2-7 TRBV28 TRBD2 CASSFASGLSYEQYF TGTGCCAGCAGTTTCGCTAGCGGGCTTTCCTACGAGCAGTACTTC
many TRBJ2-7 TRBV30 TRBD1 CAWSQQQGSGYF TGTGCCTGGAGTCAACAACAGGGGAGTGGGTACTTC